This T cell receptor beta chain was captured by sequencing in a study of cytomegalovirus exposure and HLA in healthy donors (dated by TCRdb to the late 2010s). With regard to the full study: An earlier analysis of roughly 500 of the donors reported roughly 300 Gb of sequence data and 95 million to 130 million unique TCR beta sequences obtained from around 190 million T cells. An early release covering some 640 HLA-typed donors comprised roughly 300 gigabases of sequencing data and some 79 million unique TCR sequences. Of the roughly 410 genotyped donors, over 80% were placed in the genetic ancestry cluster associated with self-reported Caucasian donors. The study was designed to test whether signatures of past pathogen exposure could be identified by cataloging public T cell receptors. Using immunosequencing, the study profiled T cell repertoires from about 650 subjects and related those repertoires to cytomegalovirus serostatus. Besides the first cohort of about 730 subjects, a separate validation cohort made up of roughly 120 different subjects was used. To predict cytomegalovirus infection status, the study combined high-throughput TCR immunosequencing, statistical association of individual TCRs with disease status, and machine learning. A later analysis re-analyzed previously published TCR beta repertoires from 500 to 700 donors and added high-resolution HLA genotyping to study TCR occurrence patterns. Rather than drawing on any new phenotypic data, the later analysis identified candidate immune exposures from TCR beta sequences and the way those sequences occurred across donors. To decide whether each TCR beta V gene segment behaved as functional or pseudogenic, an earlier analysis of some 600 of the donors relied on high-throughput TCR beta sequencing. Donor age, sex, ethnicity and CMV serostatus were compiled together with the repertoire data. Genome-wide SNP genotypes for about three fifths of the roughly 670 donors were used in a later genetic analysis, which treated that subset as a discovery cohort. Every repertoire in the discovery cohort had been generated on one and the same sequencing platform. HLA typing covered class I and class II loci at four-digit resolution. Typing coverage differed by locus: A, B, C, DRB1 and DQB1 were typed in roughly 629-640 donors, DQA1 in around 500, DPA1 in 600 to 610, and DPB1 in 472. Because of strong linkage in the cohort, four or five DR-DQ haplotypes were treated as single units for association and clustering. On average, roughly 250,000 unique TCR beta nucleotide sequences were sequenced per donor among 300 to 500 genotyped donors of the cohort, with around 19% of those sequences being non-productive. General conclusions and limits of the study: In a later analysis, most CMV-associated TCR beta chains were found to appear HLA-restricted, with HLA associations seemingly driven largely by CMV exposure. The 87-base-pair reads could not distinguish some IMGT-functional V segments, including TRBV6-2 and TRBV6-3, so those segments were excluded. An earlier analysis of approximately 570 of the donors showed that most TCR beta V segments appeared in productive rearrangements either about 90% or about 30% of the time, which broadly matched IMGT annotations. The presence/absence analyses assumed that sequencing depth was roughly uniform across donors, and that assumption may not be true. While some public TCRs were present in many individuals, most TCR sequences turned up only very rarely across donors. A later analysis associated 17,000 or so TCR beta sequences with specific HLA alleles at a false discovery rate of 0.05. Linkage disequilibrium might explain the correlated functional status among segregating V segments, but an unknown experimental factor could not be ruled out. In vitro tests confirmed that a few of the cytomegalovirus-associated TCR beta chains recognize cytomegalovirus antigens. Cytomegalovirus status was reported to be diagnosed by the classifier with high specificity and sensitivity in both the original and validation cohorts. A later analysis found that TCR association rates varied across HLA loci, with DRB1 alleles showing the most associated TCRs and HLA-C alleles the fewest. Because some donors lacked HLA typing at each locus, the association tests relied only on the typed subset. An association between a missense DCLRE1C variant and V-gene and J-gene trimming of TCR beta chains was found in a later genetic analysis and replicated in an independent cohort. The authors suggested that the approach could potentially be generalized to other disease states and immunological phenotypes. According to a later genetic analysis, donors in an Asian-associated ancestry cluster had fewer N-insertions in productive TCRs than the approximately 610-donor mean. For the cohort, immune exposure information was limited to CMV serostatus. When HLA alleles, especially DR and DQ, strongly co-occurred, TCR associations were difficult to assign to individual alleles. Because counts were too low, fewer than 20 rarely observed V segments, including chromosome 9 orphons, were excluded from the earlier analysis of around 590 of the donors. A further reported finding was that TCR beta sequences accurately predicted the HLA-A and HLA-B alleles for most subjects in the first cohort. A later analysis reported that several top co-occurrence clusters appeared linked to parvovirus B19, influenza, CMV and Epstein-Barr virus. Compared with equally common non-associated chains, HLA-associated TCR beta chains in a later analysis were more clonally expanded and had lower generation probabilities. The study listed 150 to 200 TCR beta chains as associated with cytomegalovirus. The sequencing pipeline was judged likely to have produced a cluster of highly shared sequence variants as a technical artifact. In this cohort, only TCR beta chains were sequenced, and detectable features were limited by the absence of alpha or paired-chain data.

From a lookup of the germline V gene, CDR1 and CDR2 are SGDLS and YYNGEE. From V the trimming removes 5 bases and from J it removes 0 bases, while the gene matches leave 3 bases of the junction unaccounted for. The CDR3 covers 15 residues, taking in both the cysteine and the phenylalanine. Only CDR3 DNA remains: 45 bases, in frame from the first base. For this clone: Its binding antigen is unknown. Base qualities are not provided; no much larger clone lies one nucleotide away.

The receptor library was made with the immunoSEQ multiplex PCR assay. A mixture of 60 forward primers for TCR Vbeta segments and 13 reverse primers for TCR Jbeta segments was used in the multiplex PCR. The CDR3 region of rearranged TCR beta genes was amplified from genomic DNA by a multiplex PCR assay. On the Illumina HiSeq System, the amplified TCR beta libraries were sequenced as 87-base-pair reads. Turning to the authors' computational methods: A later analysis tallied 75 million to 95 million unique TCR beta chains across the 610 or so repertoires, and roughly 11 million of those chains were shared by two or more donors. A nearest-neighbor algorithm error-corrected the raw reads and collapsed the reads into unique sequences, merging closely related sequences to remove PCR and sequencing errors. CDR3 sequences were aligned to IMGT reference sequences to assign V, D and J gene segments. For a sequence to be retained, a match of at least six nucleotides was required to both a V gene segment and a J gene segment. A rearrangement counted as productive if the CDR3 had no stop codons and remained in frame with V and J, and every other rearrangement counted as non-productive. Following IMGT convention, CDR3 was defined as the stretch from the second conserved V-encoded cysteine to the conserved J-encoded phenylalanine. Sequences without an unambiguous match to a single V gene segment were excluded from the earlier analysis of a few hundred of the donors. An earlier analysis of a few hundred of the donors called V segments functional above 56.7% productive rearrangements and segregating when the between-donor standard deviation exceeded 5%. A statistical classification framework was developed to diagnose cytomegalovirus status using the catalog of TCR beta chain sequences. A later analysis assigned V and J genes by comparing TCR nucleotide sequences with IMGT/GENE-DB human TR gene sequences. The TCRdist pipeline was used in a later analysis to assign CDR3 sequences and most-parsimonious VDJ recombination scenarios. A later analysis defined each TCR beta chain by its CDR3 amino acid sequence plus V-gene family, and excluded reads lacking a unique V-gene family. To address suspected cross-contamination and a sequencing artifact, a later analysis removed a few hundred highly shared, low-generation-probability nucleotide sequences. For each public chain, a later analysis derived a clonal expansion index from normalized ranks of inferred template counts within each repertoire. A later analysis computed generation probabilities with a VDJ recombination model fitted to out-of-frame rearrangements, and checked the results against IGoR. In a later analysis, hypergeometric tests were used to score TCR-TCR, TCR-HLA and TCR-CMV co-occurrence, with a repertoire-size bias correction applied to TCR pairs. To estimate false discovery rates, a later analysis permuted the HLA or CMV assignments 20 times. In a later analysis, co-occurring TCRs were grouped using DBSCAN, and TCRdist sequence similarity was added for clustering within HLA-allele-positive subsets. Co-occurrence clustering excluded repertoires with fewer than 30,000 or more than 120,000 public chains, plus five with anomalous nucleotide sharing. TCRdb provides this immuneACCESS table in a form limited to in-frame rearrangements. Some clones are lacking; in checked studies, under half of them reflect an unresolved V gene, and why the rest are absent is not known. V, J and clone size derive from that table, while D and trimming were established from the DNA sequence. Counted in this sample were about 160,000 clones; 81% of them appeared once. About 1.9% of the sample rests with the top ten.

The cohort was made up of 666 healthy bone marrow donors. At the time of sampling, all cohort members were nominally healthy, though unrecorded immune exposures were likely present. The donor was CMV seronegative and belonged to the group of 350 or so seronegative cohort members. Every donor gave a peripheral blood sample, and the peripheral blood mononuclear cells from that sample were used for TCR beta sequencing. The Qiagen DNeasy Blood Extraction Kit was used to extract genomic DNA from the blood cell samples. Sequenced material: PBMCs. In this chain, TRBV9 is recombined with TRBJ2-2; TRBD2 matches 8 bases in the middle. The sequence was obtained from a woman aged 18-29 years in good health and CMV-seronegative. The CDR3 in this case is CASSRSGANTGELFF. DNA sequence: TGTGCCAGCAGTCGTAGCGGGGCGAACACCGGGGAGCTGTTTTTT.